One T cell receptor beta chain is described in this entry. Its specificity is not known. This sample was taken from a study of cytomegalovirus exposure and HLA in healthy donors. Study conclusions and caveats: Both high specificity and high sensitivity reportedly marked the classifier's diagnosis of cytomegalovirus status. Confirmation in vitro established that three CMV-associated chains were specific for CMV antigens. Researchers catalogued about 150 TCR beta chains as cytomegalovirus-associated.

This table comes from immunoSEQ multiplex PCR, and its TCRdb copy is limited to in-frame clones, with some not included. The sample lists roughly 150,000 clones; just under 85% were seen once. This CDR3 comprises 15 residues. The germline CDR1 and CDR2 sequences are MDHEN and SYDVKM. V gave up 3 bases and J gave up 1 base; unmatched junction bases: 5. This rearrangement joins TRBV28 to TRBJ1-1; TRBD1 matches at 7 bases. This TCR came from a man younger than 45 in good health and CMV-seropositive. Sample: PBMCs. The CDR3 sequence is CASSFSGTENTEAFF. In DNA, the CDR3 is TGTGCCAGCAGTTTCTCCGGGACAGAGAACACTGAAGCTTTCTTT.